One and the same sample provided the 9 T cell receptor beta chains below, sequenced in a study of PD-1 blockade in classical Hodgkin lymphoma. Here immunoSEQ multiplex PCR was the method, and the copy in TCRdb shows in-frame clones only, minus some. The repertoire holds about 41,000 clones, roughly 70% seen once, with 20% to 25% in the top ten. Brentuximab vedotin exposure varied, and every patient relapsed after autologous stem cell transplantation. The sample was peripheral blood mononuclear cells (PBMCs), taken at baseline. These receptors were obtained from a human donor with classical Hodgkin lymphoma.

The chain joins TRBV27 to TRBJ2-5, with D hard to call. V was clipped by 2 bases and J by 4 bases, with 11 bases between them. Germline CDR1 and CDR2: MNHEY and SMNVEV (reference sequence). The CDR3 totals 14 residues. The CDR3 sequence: CASSLRPVGETQYF. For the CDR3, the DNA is TGTGCCAGCAGTTTACGCCCGGTAGGAGAGACCCAGTACTTC.

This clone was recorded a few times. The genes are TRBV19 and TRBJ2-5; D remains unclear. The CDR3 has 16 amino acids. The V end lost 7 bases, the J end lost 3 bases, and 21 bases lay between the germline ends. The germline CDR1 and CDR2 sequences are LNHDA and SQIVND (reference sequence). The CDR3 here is CASKGSAESRKETQYF. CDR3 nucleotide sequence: TGTGCCAGTAAGGGATCGGCAGAGAGTAGAAAAGAGACCCAGTACTTC.

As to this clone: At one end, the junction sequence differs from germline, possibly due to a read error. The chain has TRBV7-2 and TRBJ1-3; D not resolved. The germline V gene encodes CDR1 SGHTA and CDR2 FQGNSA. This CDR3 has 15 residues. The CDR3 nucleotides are TGTGCCAGCAACTTAGGCGGAGTCTCTGGAAACACCATATATTTT. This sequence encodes CASNLGGVSGNTIYF.

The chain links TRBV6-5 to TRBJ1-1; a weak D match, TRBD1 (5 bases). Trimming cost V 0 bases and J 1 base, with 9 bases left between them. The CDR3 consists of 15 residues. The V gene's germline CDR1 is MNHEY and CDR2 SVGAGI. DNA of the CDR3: TGTGCCAGCAGTTACTCGCGGGGGAAGAACACTGAAGCTTTCTTT. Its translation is CASSYSRGKNTEAFF.

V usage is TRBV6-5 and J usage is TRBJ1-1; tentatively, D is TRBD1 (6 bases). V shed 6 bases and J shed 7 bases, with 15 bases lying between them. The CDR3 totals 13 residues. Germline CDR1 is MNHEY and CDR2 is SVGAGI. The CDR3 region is CASSRGGVGEAFF. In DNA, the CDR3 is TGTGCCAGCAGCCGAGGGGGGGTTGGTGAAGCTTTCTTT.

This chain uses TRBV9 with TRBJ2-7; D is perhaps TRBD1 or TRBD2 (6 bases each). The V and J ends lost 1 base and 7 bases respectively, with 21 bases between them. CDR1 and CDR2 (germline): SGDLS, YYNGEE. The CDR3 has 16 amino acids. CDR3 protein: CASSVNSGALGGEQYF. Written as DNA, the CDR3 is TGTGCCAGCAGCGTAAATTCGGGGGCGCTTGGAGGGGAGCAGTACTTC.

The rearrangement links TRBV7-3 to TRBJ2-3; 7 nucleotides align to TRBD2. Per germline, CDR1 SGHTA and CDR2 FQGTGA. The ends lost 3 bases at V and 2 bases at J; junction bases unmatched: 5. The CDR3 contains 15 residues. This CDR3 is CASSFGGGNTDTQYF. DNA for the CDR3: TGTGCCAGCAGCTTTGGGGGAGGGAACACAGATACGCAGTATTTT.

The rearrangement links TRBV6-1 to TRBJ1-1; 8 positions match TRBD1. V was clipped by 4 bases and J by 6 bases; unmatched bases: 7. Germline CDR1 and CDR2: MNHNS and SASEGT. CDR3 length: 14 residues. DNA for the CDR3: TGTGCCAGCAGTGTGGGACAGGTTGGCTCTGAAGCTTTCTTT. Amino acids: CASSVGQVGSEAFF.

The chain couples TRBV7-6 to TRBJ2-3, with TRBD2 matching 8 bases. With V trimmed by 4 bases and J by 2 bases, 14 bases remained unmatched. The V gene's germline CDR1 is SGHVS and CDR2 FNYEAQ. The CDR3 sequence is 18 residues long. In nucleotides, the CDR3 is TGTGCCAGCAGCTCACCCCTGGGACTAGGCACAAACACAGATACGCAGTATTTT. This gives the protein CASSSPLGLGTNTDTQYF.